The clone carrying this T cell receptor (beta chain) was seen a handful of times. Repertoires were generated with immunoSEQ multiplex PCR, while TCRdb's copy carries only in-frame clones and drops some. The sample lists about 100,000 clones; 75% to 95% were seen once. The data are from a study of siplizumab effects on memory and regulatory T cells. V was cut by 0 bases and J by 14 bases, with 18 bases left in between. The CDR3 totals 15 residues. The germline CDR1 and CDR2 sequences are SGHKS and YYEKEE (reference sequence). The chain employs TRBV5-5 and TRBJ1-6; a weak D match, TRBD1 (5 bases). Sequencing was carried out using CD4+ T cells sorted from blood. The sequence was collected from a human donor in good health. The CDR3, as DNA: TGTGCCAGCAGCTTGGAAGGGGCCGCCATTGGATCCCTCCACTTT. This sequence encodes CASSLEGAAIGSLHF.